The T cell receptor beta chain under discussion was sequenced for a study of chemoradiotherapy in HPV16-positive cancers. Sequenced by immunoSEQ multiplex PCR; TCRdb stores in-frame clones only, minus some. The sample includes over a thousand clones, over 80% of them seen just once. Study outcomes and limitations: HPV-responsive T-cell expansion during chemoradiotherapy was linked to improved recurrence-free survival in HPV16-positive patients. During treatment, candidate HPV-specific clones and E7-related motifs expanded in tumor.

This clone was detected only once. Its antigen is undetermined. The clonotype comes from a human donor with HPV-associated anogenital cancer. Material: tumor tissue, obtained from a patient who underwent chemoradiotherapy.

The CDR3 loop reads CASGVGGGHGYTF. The CDR3 DNA is TGTGCCAGCGGCGTCGGGGGGGGTCATGGCTACACCTTC. The chain combines TRBV7-8 with TRBJ1-2; tentatively, D is TRBD1 (5 bases). Germline V gene data show CDR1 as SGHVS and CDR2 as FQNEAQ. The CDR3 sequence is 13 residues long. Trimming took off 8 bases at V and 6 bases at J, with 16 bases between the two ends.